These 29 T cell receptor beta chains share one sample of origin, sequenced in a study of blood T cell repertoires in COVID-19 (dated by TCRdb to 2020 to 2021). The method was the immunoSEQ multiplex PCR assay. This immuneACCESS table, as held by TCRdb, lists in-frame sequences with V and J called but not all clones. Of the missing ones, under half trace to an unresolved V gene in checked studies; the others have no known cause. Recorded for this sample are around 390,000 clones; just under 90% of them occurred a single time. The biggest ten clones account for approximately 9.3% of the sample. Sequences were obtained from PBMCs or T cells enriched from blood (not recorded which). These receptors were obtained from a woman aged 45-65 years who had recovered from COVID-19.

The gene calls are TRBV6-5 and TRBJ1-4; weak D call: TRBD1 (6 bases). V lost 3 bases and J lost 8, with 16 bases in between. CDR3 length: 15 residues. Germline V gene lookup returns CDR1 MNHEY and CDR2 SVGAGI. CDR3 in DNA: TGTGCCAGCAGTTATTCCGGGACAAGGCCCGAAAAACTGTTTTTT. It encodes CASSYSGTRPEKLFF.

The CDR3 nucleotides are TGTGCCAGCAGTTGGGGCCGACAGCCCAATCAGCCCCAGCATTTT. It is translated as CASSWGRQPNQPQHF. This chain links TRBV28 with TRBJ1-5, with a possible D match to TRBD1 (5 bases). V was cut by 4 bases and J by 3 bases, with 13 bases left in between. There are 15 residues in the CDR3. The germline CDR1 and CDR2 sequences are MDHEN and SYDVKM. The full variable domain, its missing parts supplied by reference TRBV28 and TRBJ1-5, is DVKVTQSSRYLVKRTGEKVFLECVQDMDHENMFWYRQDPGLGLRLIYFSYDVKMKEKGDIPEGYSVSREKKERFSLILESASTNQTSMYLCASSWGRQPNQPQHFGDGTRLSIL.

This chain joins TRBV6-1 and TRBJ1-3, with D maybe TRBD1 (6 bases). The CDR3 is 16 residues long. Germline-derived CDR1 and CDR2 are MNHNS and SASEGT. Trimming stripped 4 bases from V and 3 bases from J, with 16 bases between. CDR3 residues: CASSVTTGWGGNTIYF. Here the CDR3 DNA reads TGTGCCAGCAGTGTTACAACAGGGTGGGGTGGAAACACCATATATTTT.

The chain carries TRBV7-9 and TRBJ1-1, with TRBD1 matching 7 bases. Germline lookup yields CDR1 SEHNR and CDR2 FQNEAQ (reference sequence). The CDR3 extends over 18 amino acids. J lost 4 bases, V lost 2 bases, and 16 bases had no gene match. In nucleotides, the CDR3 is TGTGCCAGCAGCTTACCCTTCTTGAGGACAGGTCGCCTCACTGAAGCTTTCTTT. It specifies CASSLPFLRTGRLTEAFF. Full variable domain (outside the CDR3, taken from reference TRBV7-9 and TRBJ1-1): DTGVSQNPRHKITKRGQNVTFRCDPISEHNRLYWYRQTLGQGPEFLTYFQNEAQLEKSRLLSDRFSAERPKGSFSTLEIQRTEQGDSAMYLCASSLPFLRTGRLTEAFFGQGTRLTVV.

CDR3 amino acids: CACERYYQETQYF. The CDR3 nucleotides read TGTGCCTGTGAACGGTACTATCAAGAGACCCAGTACTTC. The chain uses TRBV30 and TRBJ2-5; D call uncertain. Trimming removed 6 bases from V and 2 bases from J, with 13 bases in between. The CDR3 consists of 13 residues. CDR1 is GTSNPN and CDR2 is SVGIG in the germline V gene (reference sequence).

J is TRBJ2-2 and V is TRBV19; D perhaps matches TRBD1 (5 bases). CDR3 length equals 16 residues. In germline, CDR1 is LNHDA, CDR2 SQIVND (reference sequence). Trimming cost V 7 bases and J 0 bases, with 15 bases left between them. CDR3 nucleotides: TGTGCCAGTAACGGCAGGGCATTCGCGAACACCGGGGAGCTGTTTTTT. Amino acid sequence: CASNGRAFANTGELFF.

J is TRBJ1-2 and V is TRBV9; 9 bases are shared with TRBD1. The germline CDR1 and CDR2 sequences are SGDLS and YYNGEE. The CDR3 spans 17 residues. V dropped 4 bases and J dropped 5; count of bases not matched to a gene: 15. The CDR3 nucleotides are TGTGCCAGCAGCCCCACCGGGACAGGGAGTGGGGTTTATGGCTACACCTTC. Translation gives CASSPTGTGSGVYGYTF.

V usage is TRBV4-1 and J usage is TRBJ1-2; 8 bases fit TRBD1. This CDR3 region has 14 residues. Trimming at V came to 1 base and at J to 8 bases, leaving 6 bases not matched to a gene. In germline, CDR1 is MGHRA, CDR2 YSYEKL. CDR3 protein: CASSQGEGQGGYTF. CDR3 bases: TGCGCCAGCAGCCAAGGGGAAGGACAGGGCGGCTACACCTTC.

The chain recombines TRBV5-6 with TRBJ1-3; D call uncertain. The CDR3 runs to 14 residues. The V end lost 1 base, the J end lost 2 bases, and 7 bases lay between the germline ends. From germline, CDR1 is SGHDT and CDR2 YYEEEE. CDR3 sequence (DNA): TGTGCCAGCAGCTTGACTTCGGCTGGAAACACCATATATTTT. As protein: CASSLTSAGNTIYF.

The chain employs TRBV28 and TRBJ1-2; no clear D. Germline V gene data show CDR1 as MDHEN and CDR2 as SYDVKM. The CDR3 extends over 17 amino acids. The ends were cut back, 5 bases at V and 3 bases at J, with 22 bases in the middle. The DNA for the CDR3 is TGTGCCAGCAGTCGGTTTAGTCCCCGAAGGAGTGACTATGGCTACACCTTC. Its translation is CASSRFSPRRSDYGYTF.

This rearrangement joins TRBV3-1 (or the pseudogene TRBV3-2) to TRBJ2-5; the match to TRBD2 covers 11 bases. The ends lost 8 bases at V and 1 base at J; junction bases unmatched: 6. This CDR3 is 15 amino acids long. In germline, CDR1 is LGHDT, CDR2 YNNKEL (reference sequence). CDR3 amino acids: CASHLAGGLQETQYF. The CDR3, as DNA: TGTGCCAGCCATCTAGCGGGGGGCCTCCAAGAGACCCAGTACTTC.

The CDR3 sequence: CSVHRVYNTEAFF. The CDR3 nucleotides read TGCAGCGTGCACAGGGTGTACAACACTGAAGCTTTCTTT. V gene TRBV29-1 combines with J gene TRBJ1-1; a weak D match, TRBD1 (6 bases). The germline V and J ends were trimmed by 6 bases and 2 bases, with 13 bases remaining between them. The CDR3 spans 13 residues. The germline V gene encodes CDR1 SQVTM and CDR2 ANQGSEA.

This CDR3 reads CASSLARTGGIYTEAFF. CDR3 nucleotides: TGTGCCAGCAGCTTGGCCAGGACAGGGGGCATATACACTGAAGCTTTCTTT. The V and J genes are TRBV5-6 and TRBJ1-1, with 11 bases aligning to TRBD1. Germline CDR1 and CDR2: SGHDT and YYEEEE. V shed 0 bases and J 3 bases; nucleotides not matched to a gene: 7. This CDR3 comprises 17 residues.

The CDR3 DNA is TGTGCCAGCAACAGGGCGGGGGTTGAAGCTTTCTTT. It translates to CASNRAGVEAFF. This chain joins TRBV2 and TRBJ1-1, with D tentatively TRBD1 (6 bases). Germline values: CDR1 SNHLY, CDR2 FYNNEI. This CDR3 region has 12 residues. V dropped 7 bases and J dropped 7 bases, with 13 bases sitting between them.

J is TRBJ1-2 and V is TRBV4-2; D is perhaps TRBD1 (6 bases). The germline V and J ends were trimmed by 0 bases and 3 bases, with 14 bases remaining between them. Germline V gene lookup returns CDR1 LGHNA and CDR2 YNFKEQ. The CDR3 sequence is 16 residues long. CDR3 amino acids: CASSQDFRKGDYGYTF. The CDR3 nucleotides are TGTGCCAGCAGCCAAGATTTTCGGAAGGGGGACTATGGCTACACCTTC.

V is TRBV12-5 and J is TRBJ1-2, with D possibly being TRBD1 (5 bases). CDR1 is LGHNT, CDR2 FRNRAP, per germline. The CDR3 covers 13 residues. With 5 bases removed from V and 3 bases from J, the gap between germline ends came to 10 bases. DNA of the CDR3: TGTGCTAGTGGTCGCGACAGCCACTATGGCTACACCTTC. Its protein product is CASGRDSHYGYTF.

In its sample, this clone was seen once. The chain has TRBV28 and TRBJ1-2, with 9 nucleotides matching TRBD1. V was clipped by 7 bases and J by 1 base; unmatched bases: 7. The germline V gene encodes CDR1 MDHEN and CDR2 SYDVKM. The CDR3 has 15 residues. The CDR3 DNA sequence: TGTGCCAGCATTCGGACAGGGGCATTTAACTATGGCTACACCTTC. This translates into CASIRTGAFNYGYTF.

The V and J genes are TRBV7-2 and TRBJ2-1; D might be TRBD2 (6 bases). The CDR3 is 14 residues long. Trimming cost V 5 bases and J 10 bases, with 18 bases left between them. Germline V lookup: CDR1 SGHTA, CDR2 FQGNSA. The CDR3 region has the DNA TGTGCCAGCAGCCTCCCCGTGGAGGGAAACGAGCAGTTCTTC. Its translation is CASSLPVEGNEQFF.

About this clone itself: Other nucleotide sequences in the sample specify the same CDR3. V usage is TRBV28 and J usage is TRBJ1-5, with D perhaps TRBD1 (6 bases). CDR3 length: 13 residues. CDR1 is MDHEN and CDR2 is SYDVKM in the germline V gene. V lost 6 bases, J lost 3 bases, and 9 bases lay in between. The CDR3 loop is CASRQGSNQPQHF. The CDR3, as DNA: TGTGCCAGCAGACAGGGTTCCAATCAGCCCCAGCATTTT.

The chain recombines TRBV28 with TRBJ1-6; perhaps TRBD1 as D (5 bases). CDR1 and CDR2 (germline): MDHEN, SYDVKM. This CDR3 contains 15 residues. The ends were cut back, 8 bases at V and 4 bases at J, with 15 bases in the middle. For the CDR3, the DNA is TGTGCCAGCGGCTCTGCGGGACGGTATAATTCACCCCTCCACTTT. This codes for CASGSAGRYNSPLHF.

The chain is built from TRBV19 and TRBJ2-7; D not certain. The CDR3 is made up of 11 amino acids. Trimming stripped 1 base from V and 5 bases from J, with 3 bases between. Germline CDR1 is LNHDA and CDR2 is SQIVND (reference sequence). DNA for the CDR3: TGTGCCAGTAGTATAGGTAACGAGCAGTACTTC. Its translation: CASSIGNEQYF.

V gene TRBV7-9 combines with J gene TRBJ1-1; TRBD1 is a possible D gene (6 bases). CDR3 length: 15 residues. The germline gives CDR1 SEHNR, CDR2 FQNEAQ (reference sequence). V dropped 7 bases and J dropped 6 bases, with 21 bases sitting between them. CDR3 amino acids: CASTNIGGNVAEAFF. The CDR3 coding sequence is TGTGCCAGCACTAATATTGGGGGCAACGTCGCTGAAGCTTTCTTT.

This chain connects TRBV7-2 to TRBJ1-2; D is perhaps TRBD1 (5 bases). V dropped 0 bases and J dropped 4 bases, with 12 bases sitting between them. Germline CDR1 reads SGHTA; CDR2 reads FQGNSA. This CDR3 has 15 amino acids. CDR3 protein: CASSLAWAGSYGYTF. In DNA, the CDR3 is TGTGCCAGCAGCTTAGCGTGGGCAGGGTCCTATGGCTACACCTTC.

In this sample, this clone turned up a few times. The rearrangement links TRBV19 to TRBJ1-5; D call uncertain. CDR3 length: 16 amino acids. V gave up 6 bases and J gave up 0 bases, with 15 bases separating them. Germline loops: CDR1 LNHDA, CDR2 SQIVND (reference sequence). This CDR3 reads CASRPAQLNSNQPQHF. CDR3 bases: TGTGCCAGTAGACCAGCACAGCTGAATAGCAATCAGCCCCAGCATTTT. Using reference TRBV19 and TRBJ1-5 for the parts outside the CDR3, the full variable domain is DGGITQSPKYLFRKEGQNVTLSCEQNLNHDAMYWYRQDPGQGLRLIYYSQIVNDFQKGDIAEGYSVSREKKESFPLTVTSAQKNPTAFYLCASRPAQLNSNQPQHFGDGTRLSIL.

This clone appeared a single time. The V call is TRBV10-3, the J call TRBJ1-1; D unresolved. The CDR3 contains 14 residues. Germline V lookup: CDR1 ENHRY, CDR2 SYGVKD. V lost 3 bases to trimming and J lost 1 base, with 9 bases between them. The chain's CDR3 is CAISEAARNTEAFF. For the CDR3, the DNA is TGTGCCATCAGTGAAGCAGCTAGGAACACTGAAGCTTTCTTT.

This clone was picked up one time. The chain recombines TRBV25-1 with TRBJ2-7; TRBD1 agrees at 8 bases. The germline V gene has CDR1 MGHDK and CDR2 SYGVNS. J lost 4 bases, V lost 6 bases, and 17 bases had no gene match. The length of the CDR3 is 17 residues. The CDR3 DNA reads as TGTGCCAGCAGACCCCCTCCGGACAGGGTTCCCTTATACGAGCAGTACTTC. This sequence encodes CASRPPPDRVPLYEQYF.

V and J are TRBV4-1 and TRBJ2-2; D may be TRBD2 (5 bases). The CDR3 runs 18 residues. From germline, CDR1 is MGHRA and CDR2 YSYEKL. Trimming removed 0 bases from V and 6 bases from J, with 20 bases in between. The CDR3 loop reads CASSQENPGVGLAGELFF. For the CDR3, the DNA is TGCGCCAGCAGCCAAGAAAACCCCGGAGTCGGACTCGCCGGGGAGCTGTTTTTT.

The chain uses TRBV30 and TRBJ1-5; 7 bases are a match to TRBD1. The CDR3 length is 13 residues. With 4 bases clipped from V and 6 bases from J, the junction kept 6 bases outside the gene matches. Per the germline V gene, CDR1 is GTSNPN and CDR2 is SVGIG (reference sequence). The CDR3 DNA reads TGTGCCTGGACCACAGGGGTCGGTCAGCCCCAGCATTTT. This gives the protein CAWTTGVGQPQHF.

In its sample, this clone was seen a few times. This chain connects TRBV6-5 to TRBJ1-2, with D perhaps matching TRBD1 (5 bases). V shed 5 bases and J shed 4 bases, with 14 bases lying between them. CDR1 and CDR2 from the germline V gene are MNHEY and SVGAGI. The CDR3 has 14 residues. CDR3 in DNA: TGTGCCAGCAGTCTCGCAGACAGTCCCTATGGCTACACCTTC. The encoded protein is CASSLADSPYGYTF.